The TCR beta chain under discussion was sequenced for a study of radiotherapy plus CTLA-4 blockade in lung cancer. As for the study in general: Among all patients, 15% to 20% showed objective responses, while approximately 30% had disease control. Study outcomes and limitations: The study found tumor-derived TCR clones expanded in blood after radiotherapy plus ipilimumab.

Worth noting for this clone: The antigen is undetermined.

Those patients who had chemo-refractory metastatic non-small-cell lung cancer were given focal radiation along with CTLA-4 blockade through ipilimumab. Some clones are missing from TCRdb's copy, which holds only in-frame ones; the method was immunoSEQ multiplex PCR. The sample shows roughly 15,000 clones, 72% of them seen only once. This sequence was found in a human donor with non-small cell lung cancer whose response to radiotherapy plus ipilimumab could not be evaluated. The sample here was peripheral blood, taken from a patient treated with radiotherapy plus ipilimumab.

The CDR3 DNA is TGCGCCAGCAGCCAAAGTCCAGTCCCCTGGGACAGGTCGAACACCGGGGAGCTGTTTTTT. This gives the protein CASSQSPVPWDRSNTGELFF. The chain employs TRBV4-1 and TRBJ2-2, with TRBD1 matching over 8 bases. Germline trimming cut 2 bases from V and 0 bases from J; bases unmatched to any gene: 14. The CDR3 loop spans 20 amino acids. Germline CDR1 reads MGHRA; CDR2 reads YSYEKL.